This T cell receptor (beta chain) was found in a study of control samples from healthy donors and cancer patients. Only in-frame clones appear in the TCRdb table, and some are missing; sequencing was by immunoSEQ multiplex PCR. Its listing shows 150,000 to 200,000 clones. The CDR3 has 11 amino acids. V lost 4 bases to trimming and J lost 10 bases, with 10 bases between them. This chain uses TRBV12-3 or TRBV12-4 with TRBJ1-1; TRBD1 might be the D (5 bases). This sequence originates from a woman aged 25 to 45 in good health. Specimen: blood. The CDR3 reads CASSSGTRAFF. CDR3 nucleotide sequence: TGTGCCAGCAGTTCCGGGACGCGAGCTTTCTTT.